One sample yielded the 12 T cell receptor beta chains listed below, sequenced in a study of radiation and T cells in renal cell carcinoma. As to treatment: treatment-naive control, cytoreductive nephrectomy. The repertoire was sequenced with immunoSEQ multiplex PCR; TCRdb's copy has only in-frame clones and lacks some. The sample shows fewer than 6,500 clones, about two thirds of them seen only once. Sequenced here: tumor tissue, sampled from a patient whose treatment was nephrectomy without radiotherapy. The receptors here all came from a human donor with renal cell carcinoma.

This chain joins TRBV6-5 and TRBJ1-3; D remains unclear. Germline assignment: CDR1 MNHEY and CDR2 SVGAGI. V lost 0 bases and J 0 bases, leaving 9 bases between the germline ends. CDR3 length: 16 residues. The CDR3 region is CASSYSTVFSGNTIYF. For the CDR3, the DNA is TGTGCCAGCAGTTACTCGACGGTATTCTCTGGAAACACCATATATTTT.

By sample share, this clone is medium-sized. The V call is TRBV2, the J call TRBJ1-1; 7 bases line up with TRBD1. Per the germline V gene, CDR1 is SNHLY and CDR2 is FYNNEI. The CDR3 consists of 15 residues. Trimming at V came to 0 bases and at J to 1 base, leaving 2 bases not matched to a gene. The CDR3 region is CASSEAQGKNTEAFF. CDR3 bases: TGTGCCAGCAGTGAAGCACAGGGGAAGAACACTGAAGCTTTCTTT.

V is TRBV29-1 and J is TRBJ2-3; 10 positions agree with TRBD2. Germline assignment: CDR1 SQVTM and CDR2 ANQGSEA. Unmatched junction bases numbered 9, after V lost 4 bases and J lost 2 bases. The CDR3 has 16 amino acids. CDR3 bases: TGCAGCGTTGTTAGCGGGAGGCCTCCCCACACAGATACGCAGTATTTT. It yields the protein CSVVSGRPPHTDTQYF.

The chain carries TRBV11-1 and TRBJ2-5; TRBD1 might be the D (6 bases). V shed 4 bases and J shed 2 bases, with 14 bases lying between them. The germline V gene encodes CDR1 SGHAT and CDR2 FQDESV (reference sequence). The CDR3 contains 15 residues. The DNA for the CDR3 is TGTGCCAGCAGCTCGGCCGGGACACTTCAAGAGACCCAGTACTTC. Its protein is CASSSAGTLQETQYF.

The rearrangement uses TRBV28 and TRBJ2-1, with D possibly being TRBD2 (5 bases). CDR3 length equals 15 residues. Germline CDR1 reads MDHEN; CDR2 reads SYDVKM. V lost 6 bases, J lost 2 bases, and 14 bases lay in between. The CDR3 here is CASSPPLAPYNEQFF. For the CDR3, the DNA is TGTGCCAGCAGCCCCCCGCTAGCCCCCTACAATGAGCAGTTCTTC.

This rearrangement joins TRBV18 to TRBJ1-2; no reliable D call. This CDR3 contains 13 residues. CDR1 is KGHSH, CDR2 LQKENI, per germline. V dropped 2 bases and J dropped 8 bases, with 12 bases sitting between them. This CDR3 is CASSPGVFRGYTF. CDR3 coding DNA: TGTGCCAGCTCACCAGGGGTCTTTAGAGGCTACACCTTC. Full variable domain (remainder filled in from reference TRBV18 and TRBJ1-2): NAGVMQNPRHLVRRRGQEARLRCSPMKGHSHVYWYRQLPEEGLKFMVYLQKENIIDESGMPKERFSAEFPKEGPSILRIQQVVRGDSAAYFCASSPGVFRGYTFGSGTRLTVV.

The chain joins TRBV7-3 to TRBJ2-1, with D unclear. Trimming removed 1 base from V and 9 bases from J, with 10 bases in between. Germline CDR1 and CDR2: SGHTA and FQGTGA. The CDR3 runs to 13 residues. CDR3 coding DNA: TGTGCCAGCAGCTTAAATGGTCGTGGTGAGCAGTTCTTC. Translating gives CASSLNGRGEQFF. Supplemented by reference TRBV7-3 and TRBJ2-1, the full variable domain reads GAGVSQTPSNKVTEKGKYVELRCDPISGHTALYWYRQSLGQGPEFLIYFQGTGAADDSGLPNDRFFAVRPEGSVSTLKIQRTERGDSAVYLCASSLNGRGEQFFGPGTRLTVL.

This clone counts as large. This chain uses TRBV11-2 with TRBJ2-7; 9 bases match TRBD2. The germline V gene encodes CDR1 SGHAT and CDR2 FQNNGV. V shed 1 base, J shed 5 bases, and the junction held 3 bases outside the gene matches. The CDR3 sequence is 14 residues long. DNA for the CDR3: TGTGCCAGCAGCTTAGGACTAGCGGCGAACGAGCAGTACTTC. It translates to CASSLGLAANEQYF.

The CDR3 bases are TGTGCCATCAGTGAGTCGAGTGGTAGCGGGAGGTCCACGAACACCGGGGAGCTGTTTTTT. Amino acid sequence: CAISESSGSGRSTNTGELFF. This chain joins TRBV10-3 and TRBJ2-2; the match to TRBD2 covers 10 bases. Germline CDR1 reads ENHRY; CDR2 reads SYGVKD. The CDR3 contains 20 residues. V gave up 0 bases and J gave up 0 bases; unmatched junction bases: 10.

The chain is built from TRBV5-6 and TRBJ2-5, with D unresolved. CDR1 and CDR2 from the germline V gene are SGHDT and YYEEEE. Trimming stripped 4 bases from V and 5 bases from J, with 12 bases between. This CDR3 has 13 residues. CDR3 sequence (DNA): TGTGCCAGCAGCAAAAAAATGTTCGAGACCCAGTACTTC. Residues: CASSKKMFETQYF.

This clone appeared a few times. This chain uses TRBV5-4 with TRBJ1-2; D unresolved. Germline V lookup: CDR1 SGHNT, CDR2 YYREEE (reference sequence). The V gene lost 1 base and the J gene lost 8 bases, with 3 bases spanning the gap. CDR3 length: 10 residues. For the CDR3, the DNA is TGTGCCAGCAGCTTGCGGGGCTACACCTTC. Its translation: CASSLRGYTF.

The chain employs TRBV7-2 and TRBJ1-2, with D unclear. CDR1 and CDR2 from the germline V gene are SGHTA and FQGNSA. The germline V and J ends were trimmed by 5 bases and 2 bases, with 12 bases remaining between them. This CDR3 spans 14 amino acids. CDR3 DNA: TGTGCCAGCAGCGGTTTAGGTGGAAACTATGGCTACACCTTC. It codes for CASSGLGGNYGYTF.